Sequencing of this TCR beta chain was carried out in a study of monozygotic twins with inflammatory bowel disease. This CDR3 has 13 residues. The V gene's germline CDR1 is MDHEN and CDR2 SYDVKM. Using TCRalpha and TCRbeta cDNA, the researchers carried out two nested PCRs that lasted about 15 and 9 cycles. TCRdb re-called the 5' RACE reads; every CDR3 protein appears as one record, without DNA. The sample features more than 75,000 distinct CDR3 sequences, with less than 8% in its top ten. General study findings and limits: Patient repertoires may carry noise from differing immunosuppressive treatments.

Points on this clonotype: Antigen specificity is unknown.

The material sequenced was blood. The chain couples TRBV28 to TRBJ1-1. The sequence was obtained from a human donor with ulcerative colitis or Crohn's disease, or a healthy co-twin of an affected twin (not recorded which). CDR3 amino acids: CASSLNGYTEAFF.